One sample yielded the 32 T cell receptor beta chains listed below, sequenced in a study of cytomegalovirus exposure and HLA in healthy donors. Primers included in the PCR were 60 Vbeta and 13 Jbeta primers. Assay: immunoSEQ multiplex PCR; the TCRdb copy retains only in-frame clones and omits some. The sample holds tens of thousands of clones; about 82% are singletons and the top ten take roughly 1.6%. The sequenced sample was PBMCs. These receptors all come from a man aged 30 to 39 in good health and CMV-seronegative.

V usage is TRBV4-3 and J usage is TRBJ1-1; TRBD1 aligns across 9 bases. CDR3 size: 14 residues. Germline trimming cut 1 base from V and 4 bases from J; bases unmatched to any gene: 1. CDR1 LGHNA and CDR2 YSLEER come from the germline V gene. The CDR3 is CASSQVQGATEAFF. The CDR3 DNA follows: TGCGCCAGCAGCCAAGTACAGGGGGCCACTGAAGCTTTCTTT.

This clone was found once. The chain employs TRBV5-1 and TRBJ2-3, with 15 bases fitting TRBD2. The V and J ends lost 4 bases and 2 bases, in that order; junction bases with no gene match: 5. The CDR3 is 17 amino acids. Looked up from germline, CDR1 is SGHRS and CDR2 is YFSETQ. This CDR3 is CASSPGLAGGSTDTQYF. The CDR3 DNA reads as TGCGCCAGCAGCCCGGGACTAGCGGGAGGTTCCACAGATACGCAGTATTTT.

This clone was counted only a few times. The CDR3 region has the DNA TGTGCCAGCAGTGAACAACGGGACTTTCCCCTCCACTTT. This gives the protein CASSEQRDFPLHF. This rearrangement joins TRBV2 to TRBJ1-6; D possibly corresponds to TRBD1 (5 bases). The CDR3 is 13 residues long. V was cut by 2 bases and J by 13 bases, with 12 bases left in between. Germline CDR1 and CDR2: SNHLY and FYNNEI. Drawing the rest from reference TRBV2 and TRBJ1-6, the complete variable domain is EPEVTQTPSHQVTQMGQEVILRCVPISNHLYFYWYRQILGQKVEFLVSFYNNEISEKSEIFDDQFSVERPDGSNFTLKIRSTKLEDSAMYFCASSEQRDFPLHFGNGTRLTVT.

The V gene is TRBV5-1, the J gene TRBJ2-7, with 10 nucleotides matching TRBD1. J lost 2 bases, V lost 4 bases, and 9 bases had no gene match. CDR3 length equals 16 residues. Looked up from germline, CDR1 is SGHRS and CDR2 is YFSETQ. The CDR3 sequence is CASSPGLGQGTYEQYF. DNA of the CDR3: TGCGCCAGCAGCCCGGGGTTGGGACAGGGGACCTACGAGCAGTACTTC.

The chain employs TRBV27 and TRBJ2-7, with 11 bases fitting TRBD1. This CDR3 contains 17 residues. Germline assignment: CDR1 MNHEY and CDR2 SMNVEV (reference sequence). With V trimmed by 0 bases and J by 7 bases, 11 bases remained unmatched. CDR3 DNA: TGTGCCAGCAGTTTATCCCCCCGGACAGGGGGCAAGGTTGAGCAGTACTTC. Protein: CASSLSPRTGGKVEQYF.

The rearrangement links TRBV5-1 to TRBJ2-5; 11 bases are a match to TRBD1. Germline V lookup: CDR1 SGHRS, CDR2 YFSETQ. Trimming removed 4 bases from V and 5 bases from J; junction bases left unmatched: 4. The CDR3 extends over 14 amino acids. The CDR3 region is CASSPGQGAETQYF. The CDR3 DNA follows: TGCGCCAGCAGCCCCGGACAGGGGGCTGAGACCCAGTACTTC.

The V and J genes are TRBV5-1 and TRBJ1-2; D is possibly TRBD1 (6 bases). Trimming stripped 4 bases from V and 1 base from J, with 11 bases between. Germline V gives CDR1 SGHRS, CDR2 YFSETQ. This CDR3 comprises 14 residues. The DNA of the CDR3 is TGCGCCAGCAGCACTGGGACATTTAACTATGGCTACACCTTC. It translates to CASSTGTFNYGYTF.

In DNA, the CDR3 is TGCGCCAGCAGCCAAGAAGGATTGGGACAGGGGGCCTACGAGCAGTACTTC. This translates into CASSQEGLGQGAYEQYF. The V call is TRBV4-3, the J call TRBJ2-7; TRBD1 agrees at 11 bases. Germline V gene data show CDR1 as LGHNA and CDR2 as YSLEER. The length of the CDR3 is 17 residues. V dropped 0 bases and J dropped 2; count of bases not matched to a gene: 6.

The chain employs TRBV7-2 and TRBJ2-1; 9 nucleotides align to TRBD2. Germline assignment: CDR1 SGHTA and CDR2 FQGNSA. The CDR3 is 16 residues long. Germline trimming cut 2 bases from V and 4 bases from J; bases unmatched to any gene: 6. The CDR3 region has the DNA TGTGCCAGCAGCTTATTGGGCCTAGCGGGGTACAATGAGCAGTTCTTC. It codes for CASSLLGLAGYNEQFF.

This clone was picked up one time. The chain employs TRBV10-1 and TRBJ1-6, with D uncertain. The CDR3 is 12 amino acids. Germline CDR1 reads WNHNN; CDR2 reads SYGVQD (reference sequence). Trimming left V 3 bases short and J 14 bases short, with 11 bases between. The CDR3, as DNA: TGCGCCAGCAGTGACCCCCGCGTGGCCCTCCACTTT. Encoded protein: CASSDPRVALHF.

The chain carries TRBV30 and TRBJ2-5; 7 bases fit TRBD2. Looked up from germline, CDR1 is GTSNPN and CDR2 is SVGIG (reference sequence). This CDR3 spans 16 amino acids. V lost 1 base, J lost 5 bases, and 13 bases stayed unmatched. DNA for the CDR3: TGTGCCTGGAGTGGGGAGGTCCGCGGGGGTGGGGAGACCCAGTACTTC. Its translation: CAWSGEVRGGGETQYF.

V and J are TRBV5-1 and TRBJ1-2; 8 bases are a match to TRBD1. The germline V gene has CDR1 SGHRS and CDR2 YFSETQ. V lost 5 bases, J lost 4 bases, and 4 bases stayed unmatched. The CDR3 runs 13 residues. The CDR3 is CASSPGGRYGYTF. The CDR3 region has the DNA TGCGCCAGCAGTCCAGGGGGCCGCTATGGCTACACCTTC.

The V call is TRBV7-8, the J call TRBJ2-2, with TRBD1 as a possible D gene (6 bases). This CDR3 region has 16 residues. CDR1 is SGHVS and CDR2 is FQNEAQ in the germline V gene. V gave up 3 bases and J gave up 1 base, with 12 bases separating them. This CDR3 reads CASSLAATGNTGELFF. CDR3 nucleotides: TGTGCCAGCAGCTTGGCCGCGACAGGGAACACCGGGGAGCTGTTTTTT.

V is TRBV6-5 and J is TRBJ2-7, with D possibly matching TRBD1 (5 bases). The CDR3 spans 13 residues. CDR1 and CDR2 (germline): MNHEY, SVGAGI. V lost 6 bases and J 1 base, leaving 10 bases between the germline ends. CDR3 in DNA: TGTGCCAGCAGACCGACAGAGTCCTACGAGCAGTACTTC. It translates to CASRPTESYEQYF.

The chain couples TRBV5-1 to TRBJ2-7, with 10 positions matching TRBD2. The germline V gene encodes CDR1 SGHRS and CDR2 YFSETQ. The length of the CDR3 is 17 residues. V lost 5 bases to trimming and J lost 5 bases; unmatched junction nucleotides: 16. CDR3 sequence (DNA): TGCGCCAGCAGTCGGCGTGTCAACTTAGCGGGAGGTGACGAGCAGTACTTC. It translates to CASSRRVNLAGGDEQYF.

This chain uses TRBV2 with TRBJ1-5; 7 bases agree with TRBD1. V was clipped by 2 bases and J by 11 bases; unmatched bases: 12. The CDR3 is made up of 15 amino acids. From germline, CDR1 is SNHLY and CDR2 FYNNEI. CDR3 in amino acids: CASSERQGSLGTQHF. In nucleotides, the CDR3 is TGTGCCAGCAGTGAACGACAGGGCTCGCTGGGGACCCAGCATTTT.

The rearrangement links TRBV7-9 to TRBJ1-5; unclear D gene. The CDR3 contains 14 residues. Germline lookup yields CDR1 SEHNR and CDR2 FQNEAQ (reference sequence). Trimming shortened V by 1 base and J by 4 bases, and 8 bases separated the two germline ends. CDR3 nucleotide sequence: TGTGCCAGCAGCTTAGAAACGGTTAATCAGCCCCAGCATTTT. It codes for CASSLETVNQPQHF.

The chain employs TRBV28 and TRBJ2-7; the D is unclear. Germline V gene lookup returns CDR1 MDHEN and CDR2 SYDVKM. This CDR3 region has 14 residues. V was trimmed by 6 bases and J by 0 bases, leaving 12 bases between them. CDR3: CASRPRTNSYEQYF. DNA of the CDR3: TGTGCCAGCAGGCCGCGAACGAACTCCTACGAGCAGTACTTC.

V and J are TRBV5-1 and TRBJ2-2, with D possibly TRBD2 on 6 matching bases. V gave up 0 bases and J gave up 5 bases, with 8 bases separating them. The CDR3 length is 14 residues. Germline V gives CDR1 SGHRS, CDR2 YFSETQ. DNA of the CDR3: TGCGCCAGCAGCTTGGAACGGGGGACCGGGGAGCTGTTTTTT. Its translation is CASSLERGTGELFF.

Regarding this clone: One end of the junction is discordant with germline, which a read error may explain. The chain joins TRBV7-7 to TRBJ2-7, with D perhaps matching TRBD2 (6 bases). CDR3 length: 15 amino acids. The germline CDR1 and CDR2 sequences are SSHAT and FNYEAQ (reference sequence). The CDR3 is CASSLVPGGVYEQYF. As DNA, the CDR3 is TGTGCTAGCAGCTTAGTCCCAGGAGGGGTCTACGAGCAGTACTTC. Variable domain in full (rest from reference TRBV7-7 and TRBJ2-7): GAGVSQSPRYKVTKRGQDVTLRCDPISSHATLYWYQQALGQGPEFLTYFNYEAQPDKSGLPSDRFSAERPEGSISTLTIQRTEQRDSAMYRCASSLVPGGVYEQYFGPGTRLTVT.

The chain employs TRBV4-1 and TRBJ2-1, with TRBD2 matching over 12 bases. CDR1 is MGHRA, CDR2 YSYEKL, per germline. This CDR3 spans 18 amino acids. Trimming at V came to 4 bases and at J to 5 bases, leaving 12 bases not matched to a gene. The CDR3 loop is CASSRGGLAGGGNNEQFF. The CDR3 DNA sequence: TGCGCCAGCAGCCGAGGTGGGCTAGCGGGGGGGGGCAACAATGAGCAGTTCTTC.

The CDR3 is CASSSGQGDMNTEAFF. The CDR3 nucleotides are TGCGCCAGCAGCTCTGGACAGGGAGACATGAACACTGAAGCTTTCTTT. The rearrangement uses TRBV5-1 and TRBJ1-1, with 8 bases aligning to TRBD1. CDR1 is SGHRS and CDR2 is YFSETQ in the germline V gene. The CDR3 runs to 16 residues. V lost 3 bases and J lost 0; bases outside the gene matches: 7.

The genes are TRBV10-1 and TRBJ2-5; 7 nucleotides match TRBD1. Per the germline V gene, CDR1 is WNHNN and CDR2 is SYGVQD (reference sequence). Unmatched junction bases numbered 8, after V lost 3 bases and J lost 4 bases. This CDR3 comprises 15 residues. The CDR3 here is CASSEGYRGAETQYF. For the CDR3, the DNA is TGCGCCAGCAGTGAAGGATACAGGGGAGCAGAGACCCAGTACTTC.

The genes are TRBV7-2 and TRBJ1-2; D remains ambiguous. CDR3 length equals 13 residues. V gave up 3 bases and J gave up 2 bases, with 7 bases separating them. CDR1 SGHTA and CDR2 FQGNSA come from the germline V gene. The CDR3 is CASSFSRNYGYTF. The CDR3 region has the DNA TGTGCCAGCAGCTTTTCCAGGAACTATGGCTACACCTTC.

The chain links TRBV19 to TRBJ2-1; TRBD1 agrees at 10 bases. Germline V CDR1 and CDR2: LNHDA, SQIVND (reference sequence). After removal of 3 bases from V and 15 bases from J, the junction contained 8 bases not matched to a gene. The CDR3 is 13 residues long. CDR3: CASSMDTTGGRFF. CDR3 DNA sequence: TGTGCCAGTAGTATGGATACGACAGGGGGCCGGTTCTTC.

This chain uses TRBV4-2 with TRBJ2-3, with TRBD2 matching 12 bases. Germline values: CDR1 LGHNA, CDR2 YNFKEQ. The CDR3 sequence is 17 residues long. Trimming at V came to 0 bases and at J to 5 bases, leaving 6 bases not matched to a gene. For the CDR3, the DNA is TGTGCCAGCAGCCAAGATGGGGCTAGCGGGAGGGTAGATACGCAGTATTTT. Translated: CASSQDGASGRVDTQYF.

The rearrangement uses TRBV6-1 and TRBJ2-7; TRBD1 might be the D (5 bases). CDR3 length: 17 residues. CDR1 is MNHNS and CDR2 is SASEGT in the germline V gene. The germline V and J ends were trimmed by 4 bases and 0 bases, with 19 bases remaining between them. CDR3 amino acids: CASSGEDRNLHSYEQYF. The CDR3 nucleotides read TGTGCCAGCAGTGGAGAAGACAGAAACCTTCACTCCTACGAGCAGTACTTC.

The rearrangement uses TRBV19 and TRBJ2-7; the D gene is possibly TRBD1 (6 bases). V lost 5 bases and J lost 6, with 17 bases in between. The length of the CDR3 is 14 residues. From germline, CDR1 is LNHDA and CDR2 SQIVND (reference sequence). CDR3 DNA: TGTGCCAGTAGTCCAGAATACAGGGCCCCCGAGCAGTACTTC. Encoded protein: CASSPEYRAPEQYF.

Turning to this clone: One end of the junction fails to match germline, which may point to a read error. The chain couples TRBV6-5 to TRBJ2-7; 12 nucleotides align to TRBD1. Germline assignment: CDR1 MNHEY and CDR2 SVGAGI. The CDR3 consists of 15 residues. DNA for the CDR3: TGTGCCAGCAGTTACTCTGGGACAGGGGGCGACGACCAGTACTTC. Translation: CASSYSGTGGDDQYF.

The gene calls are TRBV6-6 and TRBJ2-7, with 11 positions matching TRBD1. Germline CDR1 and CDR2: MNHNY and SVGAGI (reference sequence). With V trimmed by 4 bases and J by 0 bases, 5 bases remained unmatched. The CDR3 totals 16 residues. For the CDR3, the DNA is TGTGCCAGCAGTTCCCCCGGGACAGGGGGCTCCTACGAGCAGTACTTC. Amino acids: CASSSPGTGGSYEQYF.

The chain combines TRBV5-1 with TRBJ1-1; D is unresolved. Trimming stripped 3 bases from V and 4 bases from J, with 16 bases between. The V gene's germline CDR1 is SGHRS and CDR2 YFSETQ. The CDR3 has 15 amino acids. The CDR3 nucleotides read TGCGCCAGCAGCTCGGACCCCGGGGTTGGCACTGAAGCTTTCTTT. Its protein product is CASSSDPGVGTEAFF.

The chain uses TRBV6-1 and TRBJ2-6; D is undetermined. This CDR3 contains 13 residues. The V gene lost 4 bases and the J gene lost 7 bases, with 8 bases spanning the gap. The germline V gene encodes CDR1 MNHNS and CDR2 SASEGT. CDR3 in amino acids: CASSVSKANVLTF. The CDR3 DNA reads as TGTGCCAGCAGTGTTTCCAAAGCCAACGTCCTGACTTTC.